The 28 T cell receptor beta chains in this list originate from one sample, sequenced in a study of PD-1 blockade in mismatch repair-deficient tumors. The table came from immunoSEQ multiplex PCR; TCRdb's copy has only in-frame clones and leaves some out. The repertoire includes approximately 60,000 clones, roughly 88% of them detected once, and around 13% sits in the top ten. The sequencing used peripheral blood, collected 52 weeks after starting pembrolizumab. The origin of the receptors is an adult with mismatch repair-deficient cancer.

The DNA for the CDR3 is TGCGCCAGCAGCTGGGGCAGGCCATCCTACGAGCAGTACTTC. Residues: CASSWGRPSYEQYF. The chain carries TRBV5-1 and TRBJ2-7; the D gene is possibly TRBD1 (5 bases). CDR1 and CDR2 from the germline V gene are SGHRS and YFSETQ. There are 14 residues in the CDR3. Trimming stripped 3 bases from V and 1 base from J, with 11 bases between.

This chain connects TRBV27 to TRBJ1-1, with 12 positions matching TRBD1. Per the germline V gene, CDR1 is MNHEY and CDR2 is SMNVEV (reference sequence). V dropped 6 bases and J dropped 13; count of bases not matched to a gene: 9. The CDR3 contains 13 residues. CDR3 bases: TGTGCCAGCAGGCTAGGGACAGGGGGCGACGTTTTCTTT. This encodes CASRLGTGGDVFF.

The chain is built from TRBV27 and TRBJ1-1, with TRBD1 as a possible D gene (6 bases). V was pared by 6 bases and J by 0 bases, with 11 bases between. The germline V gene has CDR1 MNHEY and CDR2 SMNVEV (reference sequence). The CDR3 consists of 14 residues. This chain's CDR3 is CASRIQGMNTEAFF. The CDR3 DNA reads as TGTGCCAGCAGGATACAGGGAATGAACACTGAAGCTTTCTTT.

The gene calls are TRBV7-6 and TRBJ2-2; D possibly corresponds to TRBD2 (6 bases). V was pared by 3 bases and J by 5 bases, with 16 bases between. The CDR3 totals 16 residues. Germline V CDR1 and CDR2: SGHVS, FNYEAQ. The CDR3 coding sequence is TGTGCCAGCAGCTTGCCGCCGCAGGGAGGAACCGGGGAGCTGTTTTTT. The encoded protein is CASSLPPQGGTGELFF.

The CDR3 region has the DNA TGCAGCGTTGCTGAGCGGCCCTACGAGCAGTACTTC. Protein sequence: CSVAERPYEQYF. J is TRBJ2-7 and V is TRBV29-1, with D possibly being TRBD2 (5 bases). Germline loops: CDR1 SQVTM, CDR2 ANQGSEA. The CDR3 loop spans 12 amino acids. V was trimmed by 4 bases and J by 2 bases, leaving 9 bases between them.

The V gene is TRBV27, the J gene TRBJ2-5; no firm D call. Germline lookup yields CDR1 MNHEY and CDR2 SMNVEV (reference sequence). The CDR3 extends over 11 amino acids. Trimming left V 8 bases short and J 5 bases short, with 9 bases between. CDR3 loop: CASSYRETQYF. CDR3 in DNA: TGTGCCAGCTCTTATAGGGAGACCCAGTACTTC.

The chain combines TRBV2 with TRBJ1-2; the match to TRBD1 covers 8 bases. Trimming cost V 2 bases and J 6 bases; bases outside gene matches: 11. Germline V CDR1 and CDR2: SNHLY, FYNNEI. The CDR3 length is 16 residues. The CDR3 reads CASSEIVWAGGNGYTF. CDR3 nucleotide sequence: TGTGCCAGCAGTGAAATCGTCTGGGCAGGGGGCAATGGCTACACCTTC.

The chain joins TRBV13 to TRBJ2-1; TRBD2 matches at 9 bases. The ends lost 2 bases at V and 6 bases at J; junction bases unmatched: 5. Germline loops: CDR1 PRHDT, CDR2 FYEKMQ (reference sequence). The CDR3 totals 15 residues. Written as DNA, the CDR3 is TGTGCCAGCAGCTTACTAGCGGGACCCATCAATGAGCAGTTCTTC. This codes for CASSLLAGPINEQFF.

V is TRBV6-5 and J is TRBJ2-3, with D hard to call. V was clipped by 4 bases and J by 6 bases, with 5 bases between them. The CDR3 is 11 residues long. Germline V gives CDR1 MNHEY, CDR2 SVGAGI. The CDR3 spells CASSLGDTQYF. The DNA of the CDR3 is TGTGCCAGCAGTTTAGGGGATACGCAGTATTTT.

The chain is built from TRBV18 and TRBJ2-3; 7 nucleotides line up with TRBD2. CDR3 length: 19 residues. Unmatched junction bases numbered 17, after V lost 3 bases and J lost 2 bases. Germline V CDR1 and CDR2: KGHSH, LQKENI. CDR3 nucleotide sequence: TGTGCCAGCTCACCTTCTAAGGGGTCTAGCGGTGATCTCACAGATACGCAGTATTTT. Residues: CASSPSKGSSGDLTDTQYF.

This rearrangement joins TRBV30 to TRBJ1-1; weak D call: TRBD1 (6 bases). Germline CDR1 is GTSNPN and CDR2 is SVGIG (reference sequence). V was clipped by 3 bases and J by 11 bases, with 16 bases between them. The CDR3 has 12 amino acids. The CDR3 DNA is TGTGCCTGGAGCTTAACGGGGGCAGAGGCTTTCTTT. It yields the protein CAWSLTGAEAFF. The full variable domain, its missing parts supplied by reference TRBV30 and TRBJ1-1, is SQTIHQWPATLVQPVGSPLSLECTVEGTSNPNLYWYRQAAGRGLQLLFYSVGIGQISSEVPQNLSASRPQDRQFILSSKKLLLSDSGFYLCAWSLTGAEAFFGQGTRLTVV.

The V gene is TRBV6-8, the J gene TRBJ2-7; possibly TRBD1 for D (5 bases). V was shortened by 7 bases and J by 3 bases, with 13 bases between the two germline ends. The CDR3 length is 13 residues. Germline lookup yields CDR1 MNHGY and CDR2 SAAAGT. The CDR3 coding sequence is TGTGCCAGCACCCTGAGCAGGGTCTACGAGCAGTACTTC. Translated, it gives CASTLSRVYEQYF.

This chain joins TRBV19 and TRBJ1-5; D gene uncertain. V lost 7 bases to trimming and J lost 0 bases, with 13 bases between them. Looked up from germline, CDR1 is LNHDA and CDR2 is SQIVND (reference sequence). This CDR3 is built from 15 residues. CDR3 sequence reads: CASTESRYSNQPQHF. The CDR3 nucleotides read TGTGCCAGTACCGAGAGCAGATATAGCAATCAGCCCCAGCATTTT.

This rearrangement joins TRBV19 to TRBJ2-7, with D perhaps matching TRBD1 (6 bases). The CDR3 is made up of 13 amino acids. From germline, CDR1 is LNHDA and CDR2 SQIVND (reference sequence). V was shortened by 8 bases and J by 2 bases, with 13 bases between the two germline ends. CDR3 coding DNA: TGTGCCAGTTCTAAACAGGGTCCCTACGAGCAGTACTTC. Translating it yields CASSKQGPYEQYF.

CDR3 region: CASSFARGALYEQYF. In DNA, the CDR3 is TGTGCCAGCAGCTTCGCCAGGGGGGCCCTCTACGAGCAGTACTTC. The J gene is TRBJ2-7, the V gene TRBV11-1, with D perhaps matching TRBD1 (7 bases). This CDR3 is 15 amino acids long. Germline CDR1 SGHAT, CDR2 FQDESV (reference sequence). The germline V and J ends were trimmed by 3 bases and 3 bases, with 15 bases remaining between them.

V usage is TRBV11-2 and J usage is TRBJ1-1; no reliable D call. Germline V gene lookup returns CDR1 SGHAT and CDR2 FQNNGV. V was cut by 1 base and J by 11 bases, with 8 bases left in between. CDR3 length equals 11 residues. The CDR3 region has the DNA TGTGCCAGCAGCTTAGGGCCGACGGCTTTCTTT. Translated, it gives CASSLGPTAFF.

This clone was seen just once. The genes are TRBV30 and TRBJ1-2; 7 bases line up with TRBD1. J gave up 1 base and V 0 bases, and 5 bases lay outside the gene matches. The length of the CDR3 is 15 residues. Germline V gene lookup returns CDR1 GTSNPN and CDR2 SVGIG (reference sequence). CDR3: CAWSVGTAFNYGYTF. In DNA form, the CDR3 reads TGTGCCTGGAGTGTAGGGACAGCATTTAACTATGGCTACACCTTC.

The gene calls are TRBV7-8 and TRBJ1-3; D not certain. The length of the CDR3 is 15 residues. The V end lost 7 bases, the J end lost 4 bases, and 17 bases lay between the germline ends. CDR1 and CDR2 from the germline V gene are SGHVS and FQNEAQ. CDR3 protein: CASMRMGLGGNTIYF. DNA of the CDR3: TGTGCCAGCATGCGTATGGGGTTAGGAGGAAACACCATATATTTT.

This clone was recorded once. V and J are TRBV14 and TRBJ2-7; D is unresolved. CDR3 size: 13 residues. The V and J ends lost 6 bases and 4 bases respectively, with 13 bases between them. CDR1 is SGHDN and CDR2 is FVKESK in the germline V gene. CDR3 bases: TGTGCCAGCAGTCCTTGGAGTGGTTACGAGCAGTACTTC. Amino acid sequence: CASSPWSGYEQYF.

CDR3 residues: CASSAMGRRRNTEAFF. In DNA, the CDR3 is TGTGCCAGCTCCGCCATGGGGCGGAGGAGGAACACTGAAGCTTTCTTT. The chain recombines TRBV28 with TRBJ1-1; D is perhaps TRBD1 (5 bases). V was shortened by 8 bases and J by 1 base, with 20 bases between the two germline ends. Per the germline V gene, CDR1 is MDHEN and CDR2 is SYDVKM. The CDR3 sequence is 16 residues long.

The gene calls are TRBV4-3 and TRBJ2-1, with TRBD1 as a possible D gene (5 bases). CDR1 is LGHNA and CDR2 is YSLEER in the germline V gene. This CDR3 has 17 amino acids. V was pared by 0 bases and J by 3 bases, with 15 bases between. The CDR3 DNA follows: TGCGCCAGCAGCCAAGATGGGTCAGGGCACCACTACAATGAGCAGTTCTTC. Translation gives CASSQDGSGHHYNEQFF.

V and J are TRBV30 and TRBJ1-2, with a possible D match to TRBD1 (6 bases). Trimming left V 8 bases short and J 4 bases short, with 14 bases between. CDR1 and CDR2 (germline): GTSNPN, SVGIG (reference sequence). The CDR3 runs to 12 residues. CDR3 amino acids: CAIQLRGYGYTF. CDR3 DNA: TGTGCCATACAGCTCAGGGGCTATGGCTACACCTTC.

V is TRBV11-2 and J is TRBJ2-7; tentatively, D is TRBD1 or TRBD2 (5 bases each). The CDR3 totals 17 residues. Germline V gives CDR1 SGHAT, CDR2 FQNNGV. V gave up 1 base and J gave up 7 bases, with 23 bases separating them. The CDR3 protein is CASSLVYRGDPWGEQYF. CDR3 nucleotide sequence: TGTGCCAGCAGCTTAGTATATCGGGGTGACCCCTGGGGGGAGCAGTACTTC.

The CDR3 DNA is TGTGCCAGCCGAAAGTTAGGGCAAGAGACCCAGTACTTC. Protein: CASRKLGQETQYF. The chain combines TRBV27 with TRBJ2-5; no firm D call. Looked up from germline, CDR1 is MNHEY and CDR2 is SMNVEV (reference sequence). The V gene lost 8 bases and the J gene lost 2 bases, with 12 bases spanning the gap. CDR3 size: 13 residues.

V and J are TRBV29-1 and TRBJ2-7; D is ambiguous. Germline CDR1 reads SQVTM; CDR2 reads ANQGSEA. The CDR3 is 12 amino acids. V was cut by 3 bases and J by 4 bases, with 10 bases left in between. This CDR3 is CSVDGEAYEQYF. As DNA, the CDR3 is TGCAGCGTTGACGGCGAAGCTTACGAGCAGTACTTC.

This chain connects TRBV9 to TRBJ2-3; TRBD1 matches 9 bases. The V segment lost 4 bases and the J segment 5 bases; nucleotides outside the gene matches: 5. Germline V gene data show CDR1 as SGDLS and CDR2 as YYNGEE. This CDR3 has 14 residues. For the CDR3, the DNA is TGTGCCAGCAGCTACCGGACAGGGGTAGATACGCAGTATTTT. Translating it yields CASSYRTGVDTQYF.

The chain recombines TRBV4-3 with TRBJ2-7; possible D gene TRBD1, 6 bases. From germline, CDR1 is LGHNA and CDR2 YSLEER. V lost 4 bases and J lost 0, with 13 bases in between. This CDR3 spans 15 amino acids. DNA of the CDR3: TGCGCCAGCAGCCCCACCCTACAGGGCTCCTACGAGCAGTACTTC. This gives the protein CASSPTLQGSYEQYF.

The chain carries TRBV4-3 and TRBJ2-2; TRBD1 aligns across 7 bases. V was clipped by 0 bases and J by 6 bases; unmatched bases: 10. The CDR3 totals 17 residues. Germline CDR1 LGHNA, CDR2 YSLEER. The CDR3: CASSQDRWAGGSGELFF. The CDR3 DNA reads as TGCGCCAGCAGCCAAGATCGTTGGGCAGGGGGATCCGGGGAGCTGTTTTTT.